The present T cell receptor (beta chain) was sequenced within a study of breast tumors, draining lymph nodes, adjacent tissues. General study points: Luminal-like breast cancer showed significantly greater tumor-nontumor repertoire similarity than basal-like breast cancer did.

TCRdb analysed the multiplex PCR reads with MiXCR anew, one entry per CDR3 protein. This table holds some 140,000 distinct CDR3 sequences, under 25% found once. Trimming removed 8 bases at V and 3 bases at J, with 14 bases between. The germline CDR1 and CDR2 sequences are MDHEN and SYDVKM. The CDR3 sequence is 14 residues long. The lymph nodes were axillary draining lymph nodes from breast cancer patients. About this clonotype: What it recognizes is unknown.

This sequence originates from a female donor with breast cancer. Some clones in this sample may be carry-over from other donors' samples. The sample consisted of axillary lymph node tissue. The chain recombines TRBV28 with TRBJ2-1; D possibly matches TRBD1 or TRBD2 (5 bases each). CDR3 nucleotide sequence: TGTGCCAGCTCCGGGACCCTTGTCTACAATGAGCAGTTCTTC. As protein: CASSGTLVYNEQFF.